These 27 T cell receptor beta chains originate from one sample sequenced in a study of T-cell reconstitution after alpha-beta-depleted transplantation in children. For TCRbeta, the library was prepared with unique molecular identifiers. TCRdb reprocessed the PCR reads with MiXCR, giving one entry per CDR3 protein. Altogether about 500,000 distinct CDR3 sequences are present, 32% being singletons, with the ten largest covering approximately 2.3%. Sequenced here: PBMCs from the stem cell graft donor, sampled from the stem cell graft. Receptors were obtained from a human donor who donated a stem cell graft to a child with aplastic anemia.

The rearrangement joins TRBV24-1 to TRBJ1-1; 7 positions match TRBD1. Germline V lookup: CDR1 KGHDR, CDR2 SFDVKD. The CDR3 runs to 13 residues. V dropped 7 bases and J dropped 8; count of bases not matched to a gene: 9. As DNA, the CDR3 is TGTGCCACCAGCACCTCGTCAGGGGGGGAAGCTTTCTTT. Its translation: CATSTSSGGEAFF.

A few counts support this clonotype. V is TRBV9 and J is TRBJ1-2; 11 nucleotides agree with TRBD1. The germline V gene encodes CDR1 SGDLS and CDR2 YYNGEE. The CDR3 consists of 15 residues. The J segment lost 4 bases and the V segment lost 2 bases, leaving 4 bases of the junction unmatched. The CDR3 DNA follows: TGTGCCAGCAGCGTGGGGACAGGGGGTATCTATGGCTACACCTTC. This gives the protein CASSVGTGGIYGYTF.

The rearrangement links TRBV20-1 to TRBJ1-1, with D maybe TRBD1 (5 bases). Germline values: CDR1 DFQATT, CDR2 SNEGSKA (reference sequence). This CDR3 region has 15 residues. CDR3 sequence (DNA): TGCTCCTCCCCGCGGGGGGAATTCATGAACACTGAAGCTTTCTTT. Amino acids: CSSPRGEFMNTEAFF.

This chain connects TRBV9 to TRBJ2-1; TRBD2 is a possible D gene (6 bases). CDR3 length equals 14 residues. Between the trimmed V and J ends, which lost 4 bases and 7 bases, there was a span of 15 bases. Germline V gene lookup returns CDR1 SGDLS and CDR2 YYNGEE. In DNA form, the CDR3 reads TGTGCCAGCAGCATAGCGGTTTCGGGGAATGAGCAGTTCTTC. Amino acids: CASSIAVSGNEQFF.

The genes are TRBV20-1 and TRBJ1-1; D possibly corresponds to TRBD1 (6 bases). Trimming cost V 4 bases and J 1 base, with 19 bases left between them. The CDR3 is made up of 16 amino acids. CDR1 is DFQATT, CDR2 SNEGSKA, per germline (reference sequence). DNA of the CDR3: TGCAGTGCTAACAAACCACGGGGACACCGGAACACTGAAGCTTTCTTT. The encoded protein is CSANKPRGHRNTEAFF.

This clonotype was seen only a few times. The chain uses TRBV12-3 or TRBV12-4 and TRBJ2-5; 7 bases map to TRBD1. The ends lost 5 bases at V and 2 bases at J; junction bases unmatched: 11. The CDR3 has 16 amino acids. The CDR3: CASSPRTGLRQETQYF. In DNA, the CDR3 is TGTGCCAGCAGTCCCCGGACAGGTCTAAGGCAAGAGACCCAGTACTTC.

The rearrangement joins TRBV7-2 to TRBJ1-2; D is perhaps TRBD1 (5 bases). The CDR3 length is 12 residues. Trimming stripped 3 bases from V and 5 bases from J, with 7 bases between. Germline V gene data show CDR1 as SGHTA and CDR2 as FQGNSA. The CDR3 DNA is TGTGCCAGCAGCTTTAAGGGGTATGGCTACACCTTC. This sequence encodes CASSFKGYGYTF.

This clonotype has only a few counts. The chain recombines TRBV15 with TRBJ2-5; a weak D match, TRBD2 (8 bases). Germline loops: CDR1 LNHNV, CDR2 YYDKDF (reference sequence). The CDR3 contains 15 residues. Trimming cost V 5 bases and J 5 bases, with 18 bases left between them. CDR3 sequence (DNA): TGTGCCACCAGCCGACGCCGGGAGGGGGCTGAGACCCAGTACTTC. Translated: CATSRRREGAETQYF.

The V and J genes are TRBV27 and TRBJ1-2; 8 nucleotides line up with TRBD1. The V and J ends lost 3 bases and 5 bases, in that order; junction bases with no gene match: 8. Germline values: CDR1 MNHEY, CDR2 SMNVEV (reference sequence). The CDR3 length is 15 residues. The CDR3 loop reads CASSLYRTGTYGYTF. CDR3 in DNA: TGTGCCAGCAGTTTGTACAGGACAGGGACATATGGCTACACCTTC.

This chain joins TRBV29-1 and TRBJ1-4; a weak D match, TRBD1 (5 bases). Looked up from germline, CDR1 is SQVTM and CDR2 is ANQGSEA. CDR3 length equals 12 residues. The germline V and J ends were trimmed by 7 bases and 4 bases, with 10 bases remaining between them. CDR3 in DNA: TGCAGCGGAACAGGCAATAATGAAAAACTGTTTTTT. It is translated as CSGTGNNEKLFF.

This chain connects TRBV12-3 or TRBV12-4 to TRBJ2-3; D is possibly TRBD1 (5 bases). With 2 bases removed from V and 0 bases from J, the gap between germline ends came to 12 bases. This CDR3 contains 16 residues. The CDR3 sequence is CASSLSSTASTDTQYF. The CDR3 bases are TGTGCCAGCAGTTTATCCTCGACAGCTAGCACAGATACGCAGTATTTT.

This clonotype has a handful of counts. V and J are TRBV20-1 and TRBJ1-2, with 11 bases lining up with TRBD1. Germline loops: CDR1 DFQATT, CDR2 SNEGSKA (reference sequence). This CDR3 is 13 amino acids long. The V segment lost 5 bases and the J segment 8 bases; nucleotides outside the gene matches: 7. CDR3 coding DNA: TGCAGTGCTGGGCTAAGGACAGGGGGCGGCTACACCTTC. Protein product: CSAGLRTGGGYTF.

Details on this clonotype: A read error is likely, as this CDR3 ends without the conserved phenylalanine or tryptophan. The limits of the CDR3 on the DNA are not certain, so only TCRdb's listed CDR3 is given. The chain carries TRBV6-1 and TRBJ2-4; TRBD2 is taken as the D call from the table, unchecked against the DNA. The CDR3 has 11 residues if both end residues are counted. Per germline, CDR1 MNHNS and CDR2 SASEGT. The CDR3 here is CASTDGGTTRI.

The chain recombines TRBV28 with TRBJ2-1; D gene ambiguous. CDR3 length: 15 amino acids. Trimming pared 5 bases from V and 8 bases from J, leaving 19 bases between. Germline loops: CDR1 MDHEN, CDR2 SYDVKM. The CDR3 protein is CASSARAGSRDEQFF. For the CDR3, the DNA is TGTGCCAGCAGTGCCCGGGCCGGATCTCGGGATGAGCAGTTCTTC.

This clonotype showed up just a few times. The rearrangement links TRBV18 to TRBJ2-5; D could derive from TRBD1 or TRBD2 (5 bases each). There are 15 residues in the CDR3. The V gene lost 0 bases and the J gene lost 2 bases, with 10 bases spanning the gap. The germline V gene has CDR1 KGHSH and CDR2 LQKENI. CDR3 residues: CASSPPYWGQETQYF. CDR3 nucleotide sequence: TGTGCCAGCTCACCACCATACTGGGGGCAAGAGACCCAGTACTTC.

This clonotype came up a few times. This chain connects TRBV4-3 to TRBJ2-5; 9 positions agree with TRBD2. This CDR3 is built from 16 residues. Per the germline V gene, CDR1 is LGHNA and CDR2 is YSLEER. The V and J ends lost 2 bases and 4 bases, in that order; junction bases with no gene match: 8. The CDR3 region is CASSQRLAGSGETQYF. The DNA for the CDR3 is TGCGCCAGCAGCCAAAGGCTAGCGGGGAGTGGAGAGACCCAGTACTTC.

The V gene is TRBV29-1, the J gene TRBJ1-5; the D is unclear. This CDR3 has 13 residues. Between the trimmed V and J ends, which lost 4 bases and 2 bases, there was a span of 9 bases. Germline V lookup: CDR1 SQVTM, CDR2 ANQGSEA. The CDR3 DNA follows: TGCAGCGTTGCAGAGGGAGGCAATCAGCCCCAGCATTTT. It codes for CSVAEGGNQPQHF.

This rearrangement joins TRBV19 to TRBJ1-1; D remains ambiguous. CDR3 length: 13 amino acids. With 6 bases removed from V and 4 bases from J, the gap between germline ends came to 12 bases. Per germline, CDR1 LNHDA and CDR2 SQIVND (reference sequence). Here the CDR3 DNA reads TGTGCCAGTAGGAAGGACTGGGCCACTGAAGCTTTCTTT. Translation: CASRKDWATEAFF.

In regard to this clonotype: A read error is possible here, since a much larger clone lies one base away. V is TRBV5-1 and J is TRBJ2-7, with 7 bases identical to TRBD1. CDR3 length: 13 amino acids. Germline CDR1 is SGHRS and CDR2 is YFSETQ. The CDR3 sequence is CASSLGTGYEQHV. The DNA for the CDR3 is TGCGCCAGCAGCTTGGGGACAGGATACGAGCAGCACGTC.

Only a few counts were recorded for this clonotype. J is TRBJ2-2 and V is TRBV4-3; TRBD1 might be the D (6 bases). From germline, CDR1 is LGHNA and CDR2 YSLEER. With 2 bases removed from V and 1 base from J, the gap between germline ends came to 14 bases. This CDR3 has 17 amino acids. The CDR3 sequence: CASSQRPPGQNTGELFF. The CDR3 DNA reads TGCGCCAGCAGCCAACGCCCCCCGGGACAGAACACCGGGGAGCTGTTTTTT.

The gene calls are TRBV4-3 and TRBJ2-7, with unresolved D. This CDR3 has 15 amino acids. Germline V gene data show CDR1 as LGHNA and CDR2 as YSLEER. The ends were cut back, 0 bases at V and 0 bases at J, with 9 bases in the middle. The CDR3: CASSQDGRVSYEQYF. The CDR3 DNA is TGCGCCAGCAGCCAAGATGGACGGGTCTCCTACGAGCAGTACTTC.

The chain combines TRBV18 with TRBJ2-1; D is possibly TRBD1 or TRBD2 (5 bases each). The CDR3 length is 12 residues. The V end lost 2 bases, the J end lost 9 bases, and 8 bases lay between the germline ends. CDR1 and CDR2 (germline): KGHSH, LQKENI. For the CDR3, the DNA is TGTGCCAGCTCACCATGGGGGACTGAGCAGTTCTTC. Its protein is CASSPWGTEQFF.

The sample holds a few counts of this clonotype. This chain links TRBV29-1 with TRBJ2-5, with TRBD1 identical over 7 bases. CDR1 SQVTM and CDR2 ANQGSEA come from the germline V gene. The CDR3 runs 15 residues. Trimming at V came to 5 bases and at J to 2 bases, leaving 11 bases not matched to a gene. CDR3 sequence reads: CSVYLGQAVQETQYF. CDR3 bases: TGCAGCGTTTACCTAGGACAGGCCGTGCAAGAGACCCAGTACTTC.

The J gene is TRBJ2-7, the V gene TRBV18; TRBD2 agrees at 13 bases. Germline V gene sequence: CDR1 KGHSH, CDR2 LQKENI. This CDR3 spans 15 amino acids. V was pared by 1 base and J by 6 bases, with 3 bases of the junction left unmatched. The CDR3 DNA sequence: TGTGCCAGCTCACCACGACTAGCGGGAGGACGCGAGCAGTACTTC. Protein product: CASSPRLAGGREQYF.

This clonotype was seen more than once but under ten times. V is TRBV28 and J is TRBJ2-3, with TRBD2 matching over 9 bases. This CDR3 has 13 residues. Per germline, CDR1 MDHEN and CDR2 SYDVKM. Germline trimming cut 8 bases from V and 3 bases from J; bases unmatched to any gene: 3. The CDR3 spells CASLTSGTDTQYF. CDR3 bases: TGTGCCAGCCTGACTAGCGGAACAGATACGCAGTATTTT. Combining the CDR3 with reference TRBV28 and TRBJ2-3 gives the whole variable domain DVKVTQSSRYLVKRTGEKVFLECVQDMDHENMFWYRQDPGLGLRLIYFSYDVKMKEKGDIPEGYSVSREKKERFSLILESASTNQTSMYLCASLTSGTDTQYFGPGTRLTVL.

The chain has TRBV20-1 and TRBJ1-4, with no clear D. The CDR3 consists of 13 residues. Trimming stripped 7 bases from V and 7 bases from J, with 16 bases between. Germline loops: CDR1 DFQATT, CDR2 SNEGSKA (reference sequence). CDR3 nucleotides: TGCAGTGAGATGGACTTGAGGAGTGAAAAACTGTTTTTT. Translation gives CSEMDLRSEKLFF.

A few counts support this clonotype. V and J are TRBV7-2 and TRBJ2-7; D remains ambiguous. This CDR3 is built from 13 residues. V lost 4 bases, J lost 3 bases, and 10 bases lay in between. CDR1 and CDR2 (germline): SGHTA, FQGNSA. CDR3 residues: CASSSIVSYEQYF. The CDR3 DNA reads as TGTGCCAGCAGCTCTATTGTGAGCTACGAGCAGTACTTC.